This entry features one T cell receptor (beta chain) sequence. Its antigen is still unknown. Individuals who donated were healthy Caucasians from Russia aged about 6 to 100. The data were obtained in a study of blood T cells in healthy people across ages. Study-level results: Diversity of TCR beta per million T cells declined in a roughly linear way with age.

Germline V lookup: CDR1 MDHEN, CDR2 SYDVKM. This CDR3 spans 12 amino acids. Trimming removed 0 bases at V and 5 bases at J, with 4 bases between. For the second PCR, which ran for roughly 6 to 12 cycles, a sample-barcoded 5' primer and a J-beta primer mix were used. Using its own MiXCR run on the 5' RACE reads, TCRdb lists one record per CDR3 protein. Among about 640,000 distinct CDR3 sequences listed, roughly 43% were seen once. The sequencing input was blood. This TCR was sampled from a man aged 80 or over in good health. V and J are TRBV28 and TRBJ1-2; no reliable D call. CDR3 amino acids: CASSLWGYGYTF. CDR3 DNA: TGTGCCAGCAGTTTATGGGGTTATGGCTACACCTTC.